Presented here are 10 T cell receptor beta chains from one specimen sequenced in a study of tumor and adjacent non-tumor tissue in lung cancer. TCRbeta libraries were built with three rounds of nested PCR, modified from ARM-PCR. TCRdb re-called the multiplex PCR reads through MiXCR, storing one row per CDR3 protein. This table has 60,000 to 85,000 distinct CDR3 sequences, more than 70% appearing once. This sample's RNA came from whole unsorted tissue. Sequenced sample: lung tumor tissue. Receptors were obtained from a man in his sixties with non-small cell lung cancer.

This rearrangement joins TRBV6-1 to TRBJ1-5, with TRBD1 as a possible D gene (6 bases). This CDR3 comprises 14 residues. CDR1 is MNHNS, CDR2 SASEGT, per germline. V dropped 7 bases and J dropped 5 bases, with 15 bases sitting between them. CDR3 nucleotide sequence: TGTGCCAGCACCCAGGGGTATAGTTATCAGCCCCAGCATTTT. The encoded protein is CASTQGYSYQPQHF.

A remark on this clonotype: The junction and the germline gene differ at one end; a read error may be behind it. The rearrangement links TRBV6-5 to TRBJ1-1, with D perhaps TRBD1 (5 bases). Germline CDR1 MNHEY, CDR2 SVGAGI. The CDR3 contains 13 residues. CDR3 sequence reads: CAISYFRDTEAFF. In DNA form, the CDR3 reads TGTGCCATCAGTTACTTCAGGGACACTGAAGCTTTCTTT.

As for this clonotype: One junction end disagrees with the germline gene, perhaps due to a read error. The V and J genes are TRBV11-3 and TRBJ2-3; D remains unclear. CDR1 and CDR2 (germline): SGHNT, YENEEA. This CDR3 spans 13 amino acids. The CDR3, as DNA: TGTGCCAGCTGCTTAGTTCCCCAAGATATGCAGTATTTT. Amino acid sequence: CASCLVPQDMQYF.

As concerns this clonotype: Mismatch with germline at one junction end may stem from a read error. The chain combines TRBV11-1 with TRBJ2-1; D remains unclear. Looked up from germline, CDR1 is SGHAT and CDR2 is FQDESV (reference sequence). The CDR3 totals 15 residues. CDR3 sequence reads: CASSYLVGTYYEQFF. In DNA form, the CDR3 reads TGTGCCAGCAGCTACCTAGTGGGAACCTACTATGAGCAGTTCTTC. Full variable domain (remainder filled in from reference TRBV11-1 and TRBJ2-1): EAEVAQSPRYKITEKSQAVAFWCDPISGHATLYWYRQILGQGPELLVQFQDESVVDDSQLPKDRFSAERLKGVDSTLKIQPAELGDSAMYLCASSYLVGTYYEQFFGPGTRLTVL.

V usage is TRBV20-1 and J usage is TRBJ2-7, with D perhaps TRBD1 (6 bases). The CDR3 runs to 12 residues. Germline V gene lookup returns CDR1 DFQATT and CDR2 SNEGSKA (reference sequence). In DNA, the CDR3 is TGCGATGCTACCATACAGGGCTACGAGCAGTACTTC. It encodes CDATIQGYEQYF.

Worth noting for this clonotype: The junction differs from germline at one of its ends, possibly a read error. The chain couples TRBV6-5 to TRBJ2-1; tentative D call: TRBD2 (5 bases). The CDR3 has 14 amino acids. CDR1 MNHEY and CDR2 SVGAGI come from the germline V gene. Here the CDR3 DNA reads TGTGACAGCTGTGAGGCGGGTTCTTACAATGAGCAGCTCTTC. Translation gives CDSCEAGSYNEQLF.

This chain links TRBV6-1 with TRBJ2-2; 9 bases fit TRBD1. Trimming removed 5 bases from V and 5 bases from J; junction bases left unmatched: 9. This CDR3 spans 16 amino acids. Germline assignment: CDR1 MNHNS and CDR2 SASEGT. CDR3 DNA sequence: TGTGCCAGCAGTATGGGACAGGGACAAAAAACCGGGGAGCTGTTTTTT. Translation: CASSMGQGQKTGELFF.

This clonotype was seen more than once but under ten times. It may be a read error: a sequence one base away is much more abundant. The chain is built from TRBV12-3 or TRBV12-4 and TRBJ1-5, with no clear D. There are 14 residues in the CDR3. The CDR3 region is CASSYLGSNRPQHF. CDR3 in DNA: TGTGCCAGCAGTTACCTGGGGAGCAATCGGCCCCAGCATTTT.

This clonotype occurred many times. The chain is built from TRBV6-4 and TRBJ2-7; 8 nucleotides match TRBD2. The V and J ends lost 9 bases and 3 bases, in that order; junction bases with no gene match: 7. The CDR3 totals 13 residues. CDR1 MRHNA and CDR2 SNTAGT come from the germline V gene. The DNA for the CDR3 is TGTGCCAGGACGGAACTAGCGGACTACGAGCAGTACTTC. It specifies CARTELADYEQYF.

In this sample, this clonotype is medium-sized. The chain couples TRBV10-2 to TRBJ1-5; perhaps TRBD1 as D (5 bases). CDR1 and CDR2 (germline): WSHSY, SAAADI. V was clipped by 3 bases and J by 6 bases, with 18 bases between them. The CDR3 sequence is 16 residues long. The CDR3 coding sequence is TGCGCCAGCAGTGATGAGGGAGGGGAGCCAAGTCAGCCCCAGCATTTT. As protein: CASSDEGGEPSQPQHF.